This TCR beta chain appears in the sequencing data of a study of CD8+CD57+ T cells in acquired aplastic anemia. Turning to the study itself: Each DNA sample taken from sorted CD4+ and CD8+ cells came to around 2.9 ug on average.

There are 14 residues in the CDR3. Per the germline V gene, CDR1 is SNHLY and CDR2 is FYNNEI. In the case of this clonotype: Its antigen is not identified. A read error is possible here, since a much larger clone lies one base away.

Overall study findings and caveats: In common between the patients and the controls were more than 25 CD8+ CDR3 sequences. Statistical testing detected no significant gap in CD8+ Simpson's diversity between patients and controls.

CDR3 and TCR beta VDJ profiling relied on genomic DNA as the template. TCRdb recomputed calls from the reads with MiXCR, one row per CDR3 protein. The sample lists more than 150,000 distinct CDR3 sequences, around 66% seen once, with about 45% in the top ten. This receptor was obtained from a human donor with severe aplastic anemia or a healthy control (not recorded which). The V call is TRBV2, the J call TRBJ2-7; 8 positions match TRBD1. Sequenced: sorted CD4+, CD8+, or CD8+CD57+ T cells (not recorded which) from PBMCs. CDR3 sequence: CASSIGQGLYELYF. CDR3 nucleotides: TGTGCCAGCAGTATAGGACAGGGCCTCTACGAGCTGTACTTC.